The clone carrying this T cell receptor beta chain was picked up a small number of times. Its antigen is still unknown. These data belong to a study of post-analysis software for immune sequencing data. Study summary: Included among the disease courses, which were recorded for the cohort, were relapsing-remitting, secondary progressive and progressive-relapsing multiple sclerosis.

Whole-study results and caveats: Compared with controls, patients had more of about five TRBV segments, including TRBV5-6, TRBV5-1 and TRBV20-1. Compared with controls, patients showed significantly lower normalized Chao1 diversity. Samples from a shared batch, those prepared together, strongly co-clustered by F measure.

Germline V gene lookup returns CDR1 KGHDR and CDR2 SFDVKD. This CDR3 is built from 16 residues. Trimming removed 4 bases from V and 0 bases from J, with 11 bases in between. Unique molecular identifiers featured in each of the TCR beta cDNA libraries. From approximately 0.95 to 9.8 million T cells, 400,000 to 650,000 cDNA molecules were obtained. TCRdb recomputed calls from the PCR reads with MiXCR, one row per CDR3 protein. The table shows about 260,000 distinct CDR3 sequences, with 36% occurring only once. This rearrangement joins TRBV24-1 to TRBJ2-2; TRBD1 might be the D (6 bases). The TCR sequence derives from a girl under 18 with multiple sclerosis. Material for sequencing was blood. This CDR3 is CATSDPDSANTGELFF. CDR3 DNA sequence: TGTGCCACCAGTGACCCGGACAGCGCGAACACCGGGGAGCTGTTTTTT.